Listed below are T cell receptor beta chains from one sample, sequenced in a study of blood T cell repertoires in COVID-19. Profiling relied on immunoSEQ multiplex PCR, and the TCRdb table lists in-frame clones only, not all of them. Of about 64,000 clones listed, around 84% are singletons. Sequences were obtained from peripheral blood. The origin of the receptors is a man aged 50 or older with active COVID-19. Both conserved end residues are part of each CDR3. D genes are given only for firm matches. Size is omitted from some rows. Given values are once, few, many or a class for expanded clones.

len	v_gene	j_gene	d_gene	abundance	CDR3aa	CDR3nt
12	TRBV19	TRBJ1-2	TRBD1	.	CASTNTDRYLTF	TGTGCCAGTACGAATACGGACAGGTATCTCACCTTC
16	TRBV18	TRBJ1-1	.	once	CASSPGQGIMSPEAFF	TGTGCCAGCTCACCGGGGCAGGGTATAATGAGCCCTGAAGCTTTCTTT
18	TRBV10-1	TRBJ1-2	.	.	CASRIAGVEDQINYGYTF	TGCGCCAGCAGGATAGCGGGTGTAGAAGATCAGATCAACTATGGCTACACCTTC
14	TRBV4-1	TRBJ2-7	TRBD1	.	CASSRGQGSRQQYF	TGCGCCAGCAGCCGGGGACAGGGGAGTAGGCAGCAGTACTTC
14	TRBV5-6	TRBJ2-2	.	.	CASIAYSYTGELFF	TGTGCCAGCATCGCCTACAGCTACACCGGGGAGCTGTTTTTT
17	TRBV11-2	TRBJ1-2	.	.	CASSSRRRGYANYGYTF	TGTGCCAGCAGCAGTAGAAGGCGAGGGTATGCTAACTATGGCTACACCTTC
16	TRBV2	TRBJ1-4	TRBD1	.	CASSGRDRGLDEKLFF	TGTGCCAGCAGTGGACGGGACAGGGGGCTGGATGAAAAACTGTTTTTT
15	TRBV30	TRBJ2-7	.	.	CAWSVLTRGRAEQYF	TGTGCCTGGAGTGTACTTACCAGGGGTCGTGCCGAGCAGTACTTC
15	TRBV7-3	TRBJ2-3	.	.	CASSLSLAAPDTQYF	TGTGCCAGCAGCTTAAGTCTGGCGGCTCCAGATACGCAGTATTTT
13	TRBV19	TRBJ2-1	.	.	CASSIPGANEQFF	TGTGCCAGTAGTATTCCGGGAGCTAATGAGCAGTTCTTC
13	TRBV5-1	TRBJ1-2	TRBD1	.	CASSMDRGRGYTF	TGCGCCAGCAGTATGGACAGGGGACGTGGCTACACCTTC
13	TRBV5-5	TRBJ1-3	.	.	CASSLYRGNTIYF	TGTGCCAGCAGCTTGTACAGGGGAAACACCATATATTTT
18	TRBV28	TRBJ2-5	TRBD2	.	CASSCEKAGGPCQETQYF	TGTGCCAGCAGTTGTGAAAAAGCGGGAGGGCCTTGTCAAGAGACCCAGTACTTC
19	TRBV3-1/TRBV3-2	TRBJ2-1	TRBD2	.	CASSHLTSGRLSSYNEQFF	TGTGCCAGCAGCCATCTGACTAGCGGGAGGCTGAGCTCCTACAATGAGCAGTTCTTC
12	TRBV30	TRBJ2-7	TRBD1	.	CAWEQGSYEQYF	TGTGCCTGGGAACAGGGGTCCTACGAGCAGTACTTC
16	TRBV6-5	TRBJ2-2	TRBD1	.	CASSYARDRGTGELFF	TGTGCCAGCAGTTACGCGAGAGACAGGGGGACCGGGGAGCTGTTTTTT